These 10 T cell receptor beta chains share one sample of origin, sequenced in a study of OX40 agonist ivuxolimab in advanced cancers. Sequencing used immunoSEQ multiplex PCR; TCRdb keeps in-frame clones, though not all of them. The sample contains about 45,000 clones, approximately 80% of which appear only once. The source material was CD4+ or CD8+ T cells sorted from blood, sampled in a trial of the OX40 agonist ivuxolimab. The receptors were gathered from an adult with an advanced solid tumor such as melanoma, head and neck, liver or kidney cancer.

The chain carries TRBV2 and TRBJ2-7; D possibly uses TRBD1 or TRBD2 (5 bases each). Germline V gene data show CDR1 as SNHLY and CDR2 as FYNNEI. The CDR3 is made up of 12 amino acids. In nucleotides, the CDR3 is TGTGCATTCGGGGCAGTCTCCTACGAGCAGTACTTC. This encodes CAFGAVSYEQYF.

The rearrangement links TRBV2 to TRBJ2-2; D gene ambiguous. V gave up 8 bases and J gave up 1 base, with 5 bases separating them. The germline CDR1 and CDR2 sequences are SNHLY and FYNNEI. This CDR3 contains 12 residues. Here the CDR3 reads CASSWNTGELFF. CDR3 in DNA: TGTGCCAGCTCCTGGAACACCGGGGAGCTGTTTTTT.

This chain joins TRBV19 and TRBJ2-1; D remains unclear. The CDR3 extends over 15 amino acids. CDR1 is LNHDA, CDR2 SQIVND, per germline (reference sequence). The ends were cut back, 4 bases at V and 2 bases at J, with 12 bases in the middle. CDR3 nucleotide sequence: TGTGCCAGTAGTACCTCTTCGGCGGCCTACAATGAGCAGTTCTTC. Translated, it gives CASSTSSAAYNEQFF.

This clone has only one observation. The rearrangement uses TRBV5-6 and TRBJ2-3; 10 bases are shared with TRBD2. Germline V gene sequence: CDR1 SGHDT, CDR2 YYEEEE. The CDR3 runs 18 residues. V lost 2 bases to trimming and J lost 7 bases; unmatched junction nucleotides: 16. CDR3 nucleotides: TGTGCCAGCAGCTTTGTGCCTAGCGGGGGTCTCGGGGCGTATACGCAGTATTTT. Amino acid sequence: CASSFVPSGGLGAYTQYF.

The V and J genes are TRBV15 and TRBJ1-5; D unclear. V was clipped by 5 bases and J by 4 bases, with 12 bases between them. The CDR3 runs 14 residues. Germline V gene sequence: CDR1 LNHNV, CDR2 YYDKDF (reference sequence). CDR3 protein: CATSPWGRNQPQHF. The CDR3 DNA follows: TGTGCCACCAGCCCCTGGGGTCGGAATCAGCCCCAGCATTTT.

For the CDR3, the DNA is TGTGCCAGCAGCCACTACAATGAGCAGTTCTTC. This translates into CASSHYNEQFF. The chain recombines TRBV5-5 with TRBJ2-1, with unresolved D. Per the germline V gene, CDR1 is SGHKS and CDR2 is YYEKEE (reference sequence). With 4 bases removed from V and 3 bases from J, the gap between germline ends came to 2 bases. The CDR3 is 11 residues long.

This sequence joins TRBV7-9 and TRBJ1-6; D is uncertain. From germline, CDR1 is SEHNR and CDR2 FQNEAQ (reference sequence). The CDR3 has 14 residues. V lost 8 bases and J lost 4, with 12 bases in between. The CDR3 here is CASAGREYNSPLHF. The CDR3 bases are TGTGCCAGCGCCGGACGGGAGTATAATTCACCCCTCCACTTT.

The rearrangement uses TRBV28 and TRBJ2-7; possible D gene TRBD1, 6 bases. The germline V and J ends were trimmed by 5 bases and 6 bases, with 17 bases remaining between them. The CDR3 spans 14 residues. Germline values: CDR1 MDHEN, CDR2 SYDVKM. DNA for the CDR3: TGTGCCAGCAGTCCCTACAGGGAAACGGTCGAGCAGTACTTC. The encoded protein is CASSPYRETVEQYF.

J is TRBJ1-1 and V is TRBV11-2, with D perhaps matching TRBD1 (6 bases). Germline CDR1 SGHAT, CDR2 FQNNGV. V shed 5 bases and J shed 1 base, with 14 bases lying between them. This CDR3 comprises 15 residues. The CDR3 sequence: CASSHQGIANTEAFF. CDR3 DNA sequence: TGTGCCAGCAGCCACCAGGGGATAGCGAACACTGAAGCTTTCTTT.

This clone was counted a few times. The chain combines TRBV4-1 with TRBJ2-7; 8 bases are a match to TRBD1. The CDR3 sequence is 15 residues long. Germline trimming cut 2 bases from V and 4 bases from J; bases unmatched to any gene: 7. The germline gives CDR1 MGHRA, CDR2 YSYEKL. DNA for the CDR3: TGCGCCAGCAGCCAACTGACAGGGGTGGTGTACGAGCAGTACTTC. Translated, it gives CASSQLTGVVYEQYF.